These 16 T cell receptor beta chains were sequenced from one sample in a study of shared clonotypes between healthy human individuals. The table came from immunoSEQ multiplex PCR; TCRdb's copy has only in-frame clones and leaves some out. The sample includes about 2,500,000 clones, more than 80% of them seen just once. Sequencing was performed on naive CD4+ T cells sorted from blood. Sample subset: CD45RA+ positively selected. These receptors were obtained from a man in his late teens or twenties in good health.

This rearrangement joins TRBV4-1 to TRBJ1-5; TRBD1 matches at 12 bases. The CDR3 consists of 18 residues. CDR1 is MGHRA, CDR2 YSYEKL, per germline. Germline trimming cut 0 bases from V and 2 bases from J; bases unmatched to any gene: 5. The CDR3 reads CASSQDTGTGGGNQPQHF. In DNA, the CDR3 is TGCGCCAGCAGCCAAGATACGGGGACAGGGGGCGGCAATCAGCCCCAGCATTTT.

The rearrangement uses TRBV4-1 and TRBJ2-5; 11 nucleotides agree with TRBD2. V was clipped by 0 bases and J by 4 bases; unmatched bases: 4. This CDR3 contains 16 residues. Germline CDR1 MGHRA, CDR2 YSYEKL. For the CDR3, the DNA is TGCGCCAGCAGCCAAGATGGGGGGACTAGCGGAGAGACCCAGTACTTC. Translated: CASSQDGGTSGETQYF.

This clone is a singleton in its sample. This rearrangement joins TRBV9 to TRBJ2-6, with D hard to call. V was trimmed by 0 bases and J by 2 bases, leaving 12 bases between them. The CDR3 runs 17 residues. CDR1 is SGDLS and CDR2 is YYNGEE in the germline V gene. Here the CDR3 DNA reads TGTGCCAGCAGCGTAGATTCCGCCAGACCTGGGGCCAACGTCCTGACTTTC. It codes for CASSVDSARPGANVLTF.

As regards this clone: Different DNA sequences within this sample yield the same CDR3. The chain combines TRBV5-1 with TRBJ1-1; TRBD1 agrees at 9 bases. CDR1 and CDR2 from the germline V gene are SGHRS and YFSETQ. The CDR3 sequence is 15 residues long. J was trimmed by 1 base and V by 3 bases; bases with no gene match: 4. This chain's CDR3 is CASSSSTGGNTEAFF. The CDR3 DNA reads as TGCGCCAGCAGCTCCTCGACAGGGGGGAACACTGAAGCTTTCTTT.

This clone was seen a few times. The V gene is TRBV15, the J gene TRBJ2-7; TRBD2 matches at 7 bases. This CDR3 comprises 16 residues. The V segment lost 0 bases and the J segment 0 bases; nucleotides outside the gene matches: 5. Germline V gene lookup returns CDR1 LNHNV and CDR2 YYDKDF (reference sequence). CDR3 in DNA: TGTGCCACCAGCAGAGATACCCAGCGGGGCTCCTACGAGCAGTACTTC. It encodes CATSRDTQRGSYEQYF.

The J gene is TRBJ2-3, the V gene TRBV5-1; 9 bases are a match to TRBD2. Looked up from germline, CDR1 is SGHRS and CDR2 is YFSETQ. The CDR3 contains 16 residues. V lost 2 bases, J lost 2 bases, and 6 bases stayed unmatched. CDR3 sequence reads: CASSFRLAATTDTQYF. In DNA form, the CDR3 reads TGCGCCAGCAGCTTTCGACTAGCGGCGACCACAGATACGCAGTATTTT. The full variable domain, rest sourced from reference TRBV5-1 and TRBJ2-3, is KAGVTQTPRYLIKTRGQQVTLSCSPISGHRSVSWYQQTPGQGLQFLFEYFSETQRNKGNFPGRFSGRQFSNSRSEMNVSTLELGDSALYLCASSFRLAATTDTQYFGPGTRLTVL.

The rearrangement links TRBV6-5 to TRBJ2-5; the match to TRBD1 covers 7 bases. The V gene end was trimmed by 8 bases and the J gene end by 2 bases; junction bases not matched to a gene: 5. CDR3 length: 13 amino acids. Per germline, CDR1 MNHEY and CDR2 SVGAGI. The CDR3 spells CASGRQGQETQYF. The CDR3 DNA reads as TGTGCCAGCGGGAGACAGGGACAAGAGACCCAGTACTTC.

This clone was seen just once. The rearrangement joins TRBV5-4 to TRBJ2-5; 9 bases agree with TRBD2. This CDR3 contains 16 residues. Germline CDR1 SGHNT, CDR2 YYREEE (reference sequence). V shed 1 base and J 5 bases; nucleotides not matched to a gene: 9. CDR3 amino acids: CASSLRKAGGGETQYF. In nucleotides, the CDR3 is TGTGCCAGCAGCTTGAGGAAAGCGGGAGGCGGGGAGACCCAGTACTTC.

The table lists this clone with a few counts. Other DNA sequences in this sample translate to the same CDR3. The V and J genes are TRBV18 and TRBJ2-2; no definite D call. V was trimmed by 1 base and J by 2 bases, leaving 2 bases between them. The CDR3 contains 13 residues. Germline lookup yields CDR1 KGHSH and CDR2 LQKENI. The CDR3 protein is CASSPQNTGELFF. CDR3 coding DNA: TGTGCCAGCTCACCACAAAACACCGGGGAGCTGTTTTTT.

The V call is TRBV6-6, the J call TRBJ2-1; D uncertain. This CDR3 has 14 amino acids. Germline CDR1 is MNHNY and CDR2 is SVGAGI (reference sequence). With 1 base removed from V and 5 bases from J, the gap between germline ends came to 9 bases. This chain's CDR3 is CASSYFQSDNEQFF. The DNA of the CDR3 is TGTGCCAGCAGTTACTTCCAGTCCGACAATGAGCAGTTCTTC.

The chain recombines TRBV7-2 with TRBJ2-7; D is uncertain. Trimming removed 4 bases from V and 4 bases from J, with 11 bases in between. The CDR3 has 13 residues. The germline V gene has CDR1 SGHTA and CDR2 FQGNSA. The CDR3 DNA reads as TGTGCCAGCAGCTCCGACCCCTCGTACGAGCAGTACTTC. Its protein is CASSSDPSYEQYF.

Turning to this clone: Different DNA sequences within this sample yield the same CDR3. This rearrangement joins TRBV5-1 to TRBJ2-3; no firm D call. The CDR3 runs to 16 residues. The germline gives CDR1 SGHRS, CDR2 YFSETQ. Trimming removed 0 bases at V and 0 bases at J, with 11 bases between. Written as DNA, the CDR3 is TGCGCCAGCAGCTTGGTCCTAGGCGCTAGCACAGATACGCAGTATTTT. Protein: CASSLVLGASTDTQYF.

The rearrangement joins TRBV28 to TRBJ1-6; tentative D call: TRBD1 (6 bases). The V end was cut by 2 bases, the J end by 0 bases, with 8 bases between. CDR1 MDHEN and CDR2 SYDVKM come from the germline V gene. The CDR3 runs 16 residues. CDR3 amino acids: CASSLGTSSYNSPLHF. The CDR3 DNA sequence: TGTGCCAGCAGTTTAGGGACAAGCTCCTATAATTCACCCCTCCACTTT.

Turning to this clone: The identical CDR3 is also encoded by other nucleotide sequences in the sample. The chain uses TRBV6-5 and TRBJ1-2; D uncertain. The germline V gene encodes CDR1 MNHEY and CDR2 SVGAGI. This CDR3 has 13 amino acids. Trimming pared 6 bases from V and 0 bases from J, leaving 8 bases between. The CDR3 nucleotides read TGTGCCAGCAGCCGAACAGCTAACTATGGCTACACCTTC. Protein sequence: CASSRTANYGYTF.

CDR3 loop: CASNQRGGLLVEQYF. In DNA, the CDR3 is TGTGCCAGCAATCAGCGGGGGGGCCTCCTAGTCGAGCAGTACTTC. The chain uses TRBV28 and TRBJ2-7; TRBD2 agrees at 10 bases. The CDR3 loop spans 15 amino acids. V was pared by 7 bases and J by 6 bases, with 12 bases of the junction left unmatched. Germline V CDR1 and CDR2: MDHEN, SYDVKM.

A remark on this clone: The same CDR3 can be traced to other DNA sequences in this sample. This rearrangement joins TRBV7-6 to TRBJ1-1; D not resolved. Germline loops: CDR1 SGHVS, CDR2 FNYEAQ. V was clipped by 0 bases and J by 1 base, with 6 bases between them. The CDR3 is 14 residues long. CDR3: CASSLASGNTEAFF. CDR3 bases: TGTGCCAGCAGCTTAGCGTCAGGGAACACTGAAGCTTTCTTT.